The 18 T cell receptor beta chains given below trace back to one sample, sequenced in a study of cytomegalovirus exposure and HLA in healthy donors (TCRdb year 2017). Library preparation employed the immunoSEQ multiplex PCR assay. Sourced from immuneACCESS, this table was stored by TCRdb with only in-frame sequences that have V and J called. A share of the clones is absent; for the studies checked, an unresolved V gene accounts for under half, and the remainder has no known explanation. The sample has roughly 60,000 clones on record, about 96% of them singletons. 0.7% to 0.95% of the sample comes from the top ten. The sequenced sample was PBMCs. All receptors derive from a man younger than 30 in good health and CMV-seronegative.

The rearrangement uses TRBV5-1 and TRBJ2-2; 7 bases fit TRBD1. The junction had 9 bases not matched to a gene; V was cut back by 4 bases and J by 6 bases. The germline CDR1 and CDR2 sequences are SGHRS and YFSETQ. This CDR3 contains 15 residues. CDR3 bases: TGCGCCAGCAGCCCAAGACAGGGTTGGGCCGGGGAGCTGTTTTTT. Encoded protein: CASSPRQGWAGELFF.

The CDR3 spells CASSYRGQGTYEQYF. CDR3 sequence (DNA): TGTGCCAGCAGTTACCGGGGACAGGGAACCTACGAGCAGTACTTC. The genes are TRBV6-5 and TRBJ2-7; the match to TRBD1 covers 9 bases. CDR1 is MNHEY, CDR2 SVGAGI, per germline. The CDR3 has 15 amino acids. V trimming: 2 bases; J trimming: 2 bases; junction bases outside the gene matches: 4.

This sequence joins TRBV6-5 and TRBJ1-2; D gene ambiguous. CDR3 length: 14 amino acids. Per the germline V gene, CDR1 is MNHEY and CDR2 is SVGAGI. Trimming removed 0 bases from V and 2 bases from J, with 7 bases in between. Here the CDR3 DNA reads TGTGCCAGCAGTTACTCCCGCAGAAACTATGGCTACACCTTC. Translated, it gives CASSYSRRNYGYTF.

The chain has TRBV11-2 and TRBJ2-7; perhaps TRBD1 as D (6 bases). The CDR3 totals 15 residues. CDR1 is SGHAT and CDR2 is FQNNGV in the germline V gene. The V gene lost 8 bases and the J gene lost 2 bases, with 19 bases spanning the gap. CDR3 amino acids: CASYFSSDSPYEQYF. For the CDR3, the DNA is TGTGCCAGCTATTTTAGTTCGGACAGCCCCTACGAGCAGTACTTC.

This sequence joins TRBV19 and TRBJ2-2; 16 bases are shared with TRBD2. This CDR3 is 20 amino acids long. V shed 7 bases, J shed 3 bases, and the junction held 14 bases outside the gene matches. CDR1 and CDR2 (germline): LNHDA, SQIVND (reference sequence). CDR3 in amino acids: CASTLRGLAGGPADTGELFF. CDR3 sequence (DNA): TGTGCCAGTACTTTAAGGGGACTAGCGGGAGGGCCGGCGGACACCGGGGAGCTGTTTTTT.

The rearrangement joins TRBV27 to TRBJ2-2; 7 bases fit TRBD2. This CDR3 has 14 amino acids. V trimming: 7 bases; J trimming: 3 bases; junction bases outside the gene matches: 5. CDR1 and CDR2 from the germline V gene are MNHEY and SMNVEV (reference sequence). CDR3 DNA: TGTGCCAGCAATATGGGGGGGTACACCGGGGAGCTGTTTTTT. It yields the protein CASNMGGYTGELFF.

The V call is TRBV5-1, the J call TRBJ1-4; unclear D gene. Per the germline V gene, CDR1 is SGHRS and CDR2 is YFSETQ. This CDR3 region has 17 residues. Trimming cost V 4 bases and J 2 bases, with 18 bases left between them. As DNA, the CDR3 is TGCGCCAGCAGCCCTAATCCCGAGGGCCGGACTAATGAAAAACTGTTTTTT. Its translation: CASSPNPEGRTNEKLFF.

CDR3 region: CASSLVGHEQYF. CDR3 nucleotides: TGTGCCAGCAGTTTAGTGGGGCACGAGCAGTACTTC. This sequence joins TRBV27 and TRBJ2-7, with a possible D match to TRBD1 (5 bases). The CDR3 extends over 12 amino acids. Germline CDR1 is MNHEY and CDR2 is SMNVEV (reference sequence). V was trimmed by 2 bases and J by 5 bases, leaving 7 bases between them.

The rearrangement uses TRBV5-4 and TRBJ1-1; possibly TRBD1 for D (5 bases). V was shortened by 0 bases and J by 0 bases, with 9 bases between the two germline ends. This CDR3 region has 15 residues. Germline V gives CDR1 SGHNT, CDR2 YYREEE (reference sequence). This chain's CDR3 is CASSLAGQMNTEAFF. The CDR3 nucleotides read TGTGCCAGCAGCTTGGCCGGACAAATGAACACTGAAGCTTTCTTT.

This rearrangement joins TRBV28 to TRBJ2-5, with 7 nucleotides matching TRBD1. The CDR3 has 13 residues. Germline V gene sequence: CDR1 MDHEN, CDR2 SYDVKM. V shed 5 bases and J 2 bases; nucleotides not matched to a gene: 2. The CDR3: CASSRDSQETQYF. DNA of the CDR3: TGTGCCAGCAGTCGGGACAGTCAAGAGACCCAGTACTTC. Together with reference TRBV28 and TRBJ2-5, the CDR3 gives the full variable domain: DVKVTQSSRYLVKRTGEKVFLECVQDMDHENMFWYRQDPGLGLRLIYFSYDVKMKEKGDIPEGYSVSREKKERFSLILESASTNQTSMYLCASSRDSQETQYFGPGTRLLVL.

This chain joins TRBV9 and TRBJ2-1; D is unclear. The CDR3 is 16 amino acids. V lost 0 bases to trimming and J lost 2 bases, with 12 bases between them. Germline lookup yields CDR1 SGDLS and CDR2 YYNGEE. Here the CDR3 DNA reads TGTGCCAGCAGCGTAGATCGCGCGGAAACCTACAATGAGCAGTTCTTC. Protein product: CASSVDRAETYNEQFF.

The chain uses TRBV27 and TRBJ2-1; 11 nucleotides line up with TRBD2. V shed 5 bases, J shed 6 bases, and the junction held 9 bases outside the gene matches. Germline V CDR1 and CDR2: MNHEY, SMNVEV (reference sequence). The length of the CDR3 is 16 residues. The CDR3 DNA follows: TGTGCCAGCAGTCCCCGTCTAGCGGGAGGCCTCAATGAGCAGTTCTTC. It translates to CASSPRLAGGLNEQFF.

J is TRBJ1-1 and V is TRBV13, with TRBD1 identical over 7 bases. V was clipped by 0 bases and J by 2 bases; unmatched bases: 3. CDR3 size: 15 residues. Germline V gene data show CDR1 as PRHDT and CDR2 as FYEKMQ (reference sequence). The CDR3 here is CASSLGDRRNTEAFF. The CDR3 region has the DNA TGTGCCAGCAGCTTAGGGGACAGGAGAAACACTGAAGCTTTCTTT.

The chain recombines TRBV4-1 with TRBJ2-3, with D perhaps TRBD2 (6 bases). The germline gives CDR1 MGHRA, CDR2 YSYEKL. CDR3 length equals 17 residues. Trimming took 5 bases from V and 5 from J, leaving 23 bases between them. The CDR3 region is CASSSNAGTLLLDTQYF. As DNA, the CDR3 is TGCGCCAGCAGCTCAAACGCCGGGACTCTTCTCTTAGATACGCAGTATTTT.

The genes are TRBV29-1 and TRBJ1-2; D ambiguous. This CDR3 is built from 15 residues. Trimming took off 1 base at V and 1 base at J, with 13 bases between the two ends. Germline CDR1 and CDR2: SQVTM and ANQGSEA. The CDR3 DNA sequence: TGCAGCGTTGAAGGGTCACAGAAGGATAACTATGGCTACACCTTC. Its protein product is CSVEGSQKDNYGYTF.

The J gene is TRBJ2-3, the V gene TRBV9, with 11 bases lining up with TRBD2. Germline trimming cut 4 bases from V and 0 bases from J; bases unmatched to any gene: 4. The CDR3 spans 16 residues. Germline V gene lookup returns CDR1 SGDLS and CDR2 YYNGEE. CDR3 sequence (DNA): TGTGCCAGCAGCCCCCGACTAGCGGGGAGCACAGATACGCAGTATTTT. Residues: CASSPRLAGSTDTQYF. Based on the CDR3 plus reference TRBV9 and TRBJ2-3, the full variable domain is DSGVTQTPKHLITATGQRVTLRCSPRSGDLSVYWYQQSLDQGLQFLIQYYNGEERAKGNILERFSAQQFPDLHSELNLSSLELGDSALYFCASSPRLAGSTDTQYFGPGTRLTVL.

This clone is a singleton in its sample. This sequence joins TRBV4-2 and TRBJ2-1; D may be TRBD1 (6 bases). The CDR3 extends over 18 amino acids. Germline CDR1 and CDR2: LGHNA and YNFKEQ. Between the trimmed V and J ends, which lost 1 base and 4 bases, there was a span of 20 bases. Here the CDR3 reads CASSQAGARGSLYNEQFF. DNA of the CDR3: TGTGCCAGCAGCCAAGCAGGGGCTAGGGGGTCCCTATACAATGAGCAGTTCTTC.

The genes are TRBV5-6 and TRBJ1-2; unclear D gene. Looked up from germline, CDR1 is SGHDT and CDR2 is YYEEEE. Trimming cost V 4 bases and J 2 bases, with 9 bases left between them. The CDR3 is 13 amino acids. The CDR3 sequence is CASSNDINYGYTF. CDR3 bases: TGTGCCAGCAGCAATGACATCAACTATGGCTACACCTTC. Filled out from reference TRBV5-6 and TRBJ1-2, the complete variable domain reads DAGVTQSPTHLIKTRGQQVTLRCSPKSGHDTVSWYQQALGQGPQFIFQYYEEEERQRGNFPDRFSGHQFPNYSSELNVNALLLGDSALYLCASSNDINYGYTFGSGTRLTVV.